This paragraph covers one TCR beta chain sequence. Its matching antigen is unknown. This sample is part of a study of a mutant IDH1 vaccine in newly diagnosed glioma. Study overall: Investigators started vaccination 4-6 weeks after radiotherapy alone, or with temozolomide cycles. Most had both radiotherapy and temozolomide beforehand; others had only one. Males made up 62.5% and females roughly 40% of treated patients, whose mean age was approximately 43 years.

Time point given: week 11, during vaccination. Every vaccination contained 300 ug of the mutant IDH1 20-mer peptide and was paired with topical imiquimod. Germline loops: CDR1 KGHSH, CDR2 LQKENI. The CDR3 spans 12 residues. V lost 3 bases to trimming and J lost 2 bases, with 4 bases between them. TCRdb's table, derived via immunoSEQ multiplex PCR, lists solely in-frame clones and lacks some. Of 40,000 or so clones listed, 65% to 85% were seen once; the top ten hold about 2.2%. This TCR derives from a man in his forties with glioma. This chain links TRBV18 with TRBJ1-1; D unclear. The sample was PBMCs, taken from a glioma patient whose treatment included an IDH1 peptide vaccine. The CDR3 sequence is CASSPDNTEAFF. CDR3 DNA sequence: TGTGCCAGCTCACCGGATAACACTGAAGCTTTCTTT. The entire variable domain, with the rest obtained from reference TRBV18 and TRBJ1-1, is as follows: NAGVMQNPRHLVRRRGQEARLRCSPMKGHSHVYWYRQLPEEGLKFMVYLQKENIIDESGMPKERFSAEFPKEGPSILRIQQVVRGDSAAYFCASSPDNTEAFFGQGTRLTVV.